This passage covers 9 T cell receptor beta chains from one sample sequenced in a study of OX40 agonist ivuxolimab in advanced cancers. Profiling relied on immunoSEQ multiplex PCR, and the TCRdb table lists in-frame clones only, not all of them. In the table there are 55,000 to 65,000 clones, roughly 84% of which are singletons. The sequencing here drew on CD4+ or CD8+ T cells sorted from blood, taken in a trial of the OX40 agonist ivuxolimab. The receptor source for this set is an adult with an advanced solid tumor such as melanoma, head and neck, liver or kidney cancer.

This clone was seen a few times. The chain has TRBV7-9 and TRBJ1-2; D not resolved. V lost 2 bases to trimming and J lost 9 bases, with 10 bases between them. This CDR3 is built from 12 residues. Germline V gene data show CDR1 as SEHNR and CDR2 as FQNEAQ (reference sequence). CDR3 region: CASSLKEGRYTF. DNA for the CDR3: TGTGCCAGCAGCTTAAAAGAAGGACGCTACACCTTC. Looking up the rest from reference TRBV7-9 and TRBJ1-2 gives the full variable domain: DTGVSQNPRHKITKRGQNVTFRCDPISEHNRLYWYRQTLGQGPEFLTYFQNEAQLEKSRLLSDRFSAERPKGSFSTLEIQRTEQGDSAMYLCASSLKEGRYTFGSGTRLTVV.

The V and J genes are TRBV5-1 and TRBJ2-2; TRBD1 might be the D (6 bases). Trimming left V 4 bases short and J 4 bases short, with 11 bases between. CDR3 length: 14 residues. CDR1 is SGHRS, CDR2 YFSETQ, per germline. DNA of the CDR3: TGCGCCAGCAGCCAGGGACAAGGCACCGGGGAGCTGTTTTTT. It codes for CASSQGQGTGELFF. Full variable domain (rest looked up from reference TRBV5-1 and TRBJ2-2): KAGVTQTPRYLIKTRGQQVTLSCSPISGHRSVSWYQQTPGQGLQFLFEYFSETQRNKGNFPGRFSGRQFSNSRSEMNVSTLELGDSALYLCASSQGQGTGELFFGEGSRLTVL.

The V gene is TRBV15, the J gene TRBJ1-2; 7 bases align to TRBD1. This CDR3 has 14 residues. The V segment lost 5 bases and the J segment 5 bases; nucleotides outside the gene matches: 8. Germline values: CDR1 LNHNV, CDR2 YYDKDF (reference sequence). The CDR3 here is CATSRRTGVYGYTF. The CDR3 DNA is TGTGCCACCAGCCGAAGAACAGGGGTTTATGGCTACACCTTC. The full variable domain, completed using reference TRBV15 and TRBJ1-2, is DAMVIQNPRYQVTQFGKPVTLSCSQTLNHNVMYWYQQKSSQAPKLLFHYYDKDFNNEADTPDNFQSRRPNTSFCFLDIRSPGLGDTAMYLCATSRRTGVYGYTFGSGTRLTVV.

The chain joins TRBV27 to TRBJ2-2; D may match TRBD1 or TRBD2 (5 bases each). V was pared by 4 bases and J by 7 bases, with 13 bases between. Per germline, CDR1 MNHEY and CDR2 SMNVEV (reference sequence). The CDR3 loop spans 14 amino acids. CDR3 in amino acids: CASSWGRGGGELFF. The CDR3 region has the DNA TGTGCCAGCAGTTGGGGACGGGGCGGCGGGGAGCTGTTTTTT.

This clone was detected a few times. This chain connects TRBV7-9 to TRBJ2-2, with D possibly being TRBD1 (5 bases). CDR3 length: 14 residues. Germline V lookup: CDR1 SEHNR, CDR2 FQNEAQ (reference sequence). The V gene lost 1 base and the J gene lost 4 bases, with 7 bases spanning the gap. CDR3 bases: TGTGCCAGCAGCTTAGGACAGTTCACCGGGGAGCTGTTTTTT. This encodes CASSLGQFTGELFF. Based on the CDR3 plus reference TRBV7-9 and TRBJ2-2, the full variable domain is DTGVSQNPRHKITKRGQNVTFRCDPISEHNRLYWYRQTLGQGPEFLTYFQNEAQLEKSRLLSDRFSAERPKGSFSTLEIQRTEQGDSAMYLCASSLGQFTGELFFGEGSRLTVL.

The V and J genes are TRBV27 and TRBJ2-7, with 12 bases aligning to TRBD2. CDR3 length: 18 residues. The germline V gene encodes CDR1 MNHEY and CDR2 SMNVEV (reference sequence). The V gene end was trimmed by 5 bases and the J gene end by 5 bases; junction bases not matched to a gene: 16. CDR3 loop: CASSTWERASGRADEQYF. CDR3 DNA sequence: TGTGCCAGCAGTACCTGGGAACGGGCTAGCGGGAGGGCCGACGAGCAGTACTTC.

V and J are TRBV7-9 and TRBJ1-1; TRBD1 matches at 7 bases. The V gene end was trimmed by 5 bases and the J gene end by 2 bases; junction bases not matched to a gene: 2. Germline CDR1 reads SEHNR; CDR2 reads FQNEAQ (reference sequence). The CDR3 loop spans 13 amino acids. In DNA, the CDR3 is TGTGCCAGCAGCAACAGGGGCAACACTGAAGCTTTCTTT. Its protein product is CASSNRGNTEAFF.

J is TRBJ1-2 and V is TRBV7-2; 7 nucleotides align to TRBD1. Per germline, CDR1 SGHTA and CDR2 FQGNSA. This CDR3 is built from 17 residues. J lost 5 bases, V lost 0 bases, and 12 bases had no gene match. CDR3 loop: CASSLAISTGDGYGYTF. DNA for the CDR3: TGTGCCAGCAGCTTAGCGATTTCCACAGGGGATGGGTATGGCTACACCTTC.

The CDR3 loop is CASSPGSPETQYF. CDR3 sequence (DNA): TGTGCCAGCTCCCCCGGGAGTCCCGAGACCCAGTACTTC. The rearrangement joins TRBV25-1 to TRBJ2-5, with D maybe TRBD2 (6 bases). V was shortened by 8 bases and J by 5 bases, with 15 bases between the two germline ends. This CDR3 contains 13 residues. The germline V gene encodes CDR1 MGHDK and CDR2 SYGVNS.